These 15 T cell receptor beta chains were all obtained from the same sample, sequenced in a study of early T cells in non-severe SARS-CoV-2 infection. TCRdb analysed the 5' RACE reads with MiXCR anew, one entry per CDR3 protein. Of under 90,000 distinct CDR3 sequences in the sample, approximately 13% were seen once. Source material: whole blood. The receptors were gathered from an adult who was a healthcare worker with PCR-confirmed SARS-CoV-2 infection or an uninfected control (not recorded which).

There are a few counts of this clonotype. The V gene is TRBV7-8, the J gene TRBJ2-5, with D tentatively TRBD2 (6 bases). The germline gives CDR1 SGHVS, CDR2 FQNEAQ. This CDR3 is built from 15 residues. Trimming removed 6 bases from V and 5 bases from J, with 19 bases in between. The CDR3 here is CASSSWAGIRETQYF. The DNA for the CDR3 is TGTGCCAGCAGTTCATGGGCGGGAATACGGGAGACCCAGTACTTC.

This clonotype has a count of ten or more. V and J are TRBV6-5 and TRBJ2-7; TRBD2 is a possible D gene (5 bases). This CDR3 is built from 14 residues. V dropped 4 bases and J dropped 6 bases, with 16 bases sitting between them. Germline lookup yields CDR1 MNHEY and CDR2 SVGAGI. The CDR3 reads CASSSGGLLGEQYF. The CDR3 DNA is TGTGCCAGCAGTTCCGGCGGACTCCTCGGCGAGCAGTACTTC.

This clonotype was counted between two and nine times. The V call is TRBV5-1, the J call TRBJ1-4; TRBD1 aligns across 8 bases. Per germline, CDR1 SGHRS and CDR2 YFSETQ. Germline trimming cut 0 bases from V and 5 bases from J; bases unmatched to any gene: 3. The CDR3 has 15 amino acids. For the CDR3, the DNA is TGCGCCAGCAGCTTGGAGGGACAGGAAAATGAAAAACTGTTTTTT. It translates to CASSLEGQENEKLFF.

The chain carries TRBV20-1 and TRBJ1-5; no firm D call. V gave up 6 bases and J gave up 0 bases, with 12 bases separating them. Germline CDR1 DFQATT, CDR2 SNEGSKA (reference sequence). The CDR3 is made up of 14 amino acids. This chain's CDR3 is CSAQGTNSNQPQHF. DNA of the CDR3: TGCAGTGCCCAAGGAACGAATAGCAATCAGCCCCAGCATTTT.

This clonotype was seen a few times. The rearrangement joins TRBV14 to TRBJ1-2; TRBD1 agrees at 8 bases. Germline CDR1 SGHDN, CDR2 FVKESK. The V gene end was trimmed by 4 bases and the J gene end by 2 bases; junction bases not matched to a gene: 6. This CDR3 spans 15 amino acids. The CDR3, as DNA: TGTGCCAGCAGCCGTCAGGGGGCGCGGAACTATGGCTACACCTTC. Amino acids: CASSRQGARNYGYTF.

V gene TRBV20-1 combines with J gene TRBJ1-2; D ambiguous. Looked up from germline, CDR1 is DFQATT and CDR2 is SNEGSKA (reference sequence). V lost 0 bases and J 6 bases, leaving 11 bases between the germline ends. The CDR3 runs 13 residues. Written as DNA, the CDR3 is TGCAGTGCTAGAGAGCACATTCTTAATGGCTACACCTTC. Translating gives CSAREHILNGYTF.

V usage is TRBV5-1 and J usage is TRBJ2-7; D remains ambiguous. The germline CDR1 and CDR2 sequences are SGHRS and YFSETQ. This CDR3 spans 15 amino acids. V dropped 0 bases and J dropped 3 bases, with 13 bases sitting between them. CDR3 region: CASSLEVGSLYEQYF. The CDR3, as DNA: TGCGCCAGCAGCTTGGAGGTGGGCAGCCTCTACGAGCAGTACTTC.

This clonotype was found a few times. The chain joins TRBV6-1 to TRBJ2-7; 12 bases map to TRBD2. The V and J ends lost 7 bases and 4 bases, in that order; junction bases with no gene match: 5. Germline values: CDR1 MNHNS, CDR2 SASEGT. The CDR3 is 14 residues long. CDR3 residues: CASTNGLAGYEQYF. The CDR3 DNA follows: TGTGCCAGCACGAATGGACTAGCGGGATACGAGCAGTACTTC.

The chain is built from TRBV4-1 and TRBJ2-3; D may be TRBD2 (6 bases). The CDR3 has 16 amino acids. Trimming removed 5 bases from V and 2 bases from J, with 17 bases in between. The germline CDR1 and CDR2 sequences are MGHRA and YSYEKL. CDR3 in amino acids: CASSTRGASHTDTQYF. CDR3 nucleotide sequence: TGCGCCAGCAGCACCCGCGGGGCCAGTCACACAGATACGCAGTATTTT.

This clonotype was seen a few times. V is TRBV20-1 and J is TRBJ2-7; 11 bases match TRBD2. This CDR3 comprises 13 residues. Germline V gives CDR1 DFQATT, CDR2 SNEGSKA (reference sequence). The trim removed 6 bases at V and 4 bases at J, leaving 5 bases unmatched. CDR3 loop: CSAFSGGAYEQYF. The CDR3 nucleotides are TGCAGTGCCTTTAGCGGGGGGGCGTACGAGCAGTACTTC.

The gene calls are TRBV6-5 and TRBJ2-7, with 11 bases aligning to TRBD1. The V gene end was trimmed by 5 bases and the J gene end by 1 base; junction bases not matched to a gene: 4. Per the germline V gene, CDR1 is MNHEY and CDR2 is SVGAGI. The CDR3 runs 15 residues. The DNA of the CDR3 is TGTGCCAGCAGTCCCGGGACAGGGGGGTCCTACGAGCAGTACTTC. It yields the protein CASSPGTGGSYEQYF.

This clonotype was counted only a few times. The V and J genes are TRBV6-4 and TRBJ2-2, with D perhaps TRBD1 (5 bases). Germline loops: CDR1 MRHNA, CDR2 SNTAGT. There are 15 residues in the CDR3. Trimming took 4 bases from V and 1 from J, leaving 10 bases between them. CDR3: CASSAQAVNTGELFF. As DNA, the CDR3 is TGTGCCAGCAGTGCACAGGCGGTGAACACCGGGGAGCTGTTTTTT.

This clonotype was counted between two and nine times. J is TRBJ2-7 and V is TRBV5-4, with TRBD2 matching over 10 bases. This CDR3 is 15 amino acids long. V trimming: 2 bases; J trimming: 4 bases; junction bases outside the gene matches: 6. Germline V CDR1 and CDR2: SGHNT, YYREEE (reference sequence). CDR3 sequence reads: CASSFPSGREYEQYF. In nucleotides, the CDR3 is TGTGCCAGCAGCTTTCCTAGCGGGAGAGAGTACGAGCAGTACTTC. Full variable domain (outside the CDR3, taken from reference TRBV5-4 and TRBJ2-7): ETGVTQSPTHLIKTRGQQVTLRCSSQSGHNTVSWYQQALGQGPQFIFQYYREEENGRGNFPPRFSGLQFPNYSSELNVNALELDDSALYLCASSFPSGREYEQYFGPGTRLTVT.

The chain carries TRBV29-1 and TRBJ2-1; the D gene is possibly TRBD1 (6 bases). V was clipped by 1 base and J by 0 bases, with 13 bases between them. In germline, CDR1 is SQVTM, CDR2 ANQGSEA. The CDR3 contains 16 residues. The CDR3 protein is CSVEVGRGNSYNEQFF. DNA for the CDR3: TGCAGCGTTGAAGTTGGCAGGGGCAACTCCTACAATGAGCAGTTCTTC.

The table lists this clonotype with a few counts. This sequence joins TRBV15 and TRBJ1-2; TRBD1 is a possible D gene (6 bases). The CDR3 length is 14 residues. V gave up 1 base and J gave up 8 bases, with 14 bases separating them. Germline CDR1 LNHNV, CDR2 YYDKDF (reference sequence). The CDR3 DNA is TGTGCCACCAGCAGAGGACAGGCTACTAGAGGCTACACCTTC. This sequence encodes CATSRGQATRGYTF.